The 2 T cell receptor beta chains presented below share a single source sample, sequenced in a study of T-cell memory formation after mild COVID-19. TCRdb fed the 5' RACE reads into MiXCR, producing one record per CDR3 protein. The table lists about 82,000 distinct CDR3 sequences, around 13% of them singletons. Input material: PBMCs or a T cell subset sorted from them (not recorded which). The receptor set was obtained from a man in his late teens or twenties who had mild COVID-19 (a few samples of this study predate the infection). Cell type and time point are not known.

The chain uses TRBV9 and TRBJ2-5; 7 nucleotides align to TRBD1. Losses at the gene ends were 4 bases for V and 1 base for J; bases not matched to a gene: 4. Germline V gene sequence: CDR1 SGDLS, CDR2 YYNGEE. The CDR3 has 14 residues. This CDR3 reads CASSSWDSQETQYF. The CDR3 bases are TGTGCCAGCAGCTCATGGGACAGCCAAGAGACCCAGTACTTC. Together with reference TRBV9 and TRBJ2-5, the CDR3 gives the full variable domain: DSGVTQTPKHLITATGQRVTLRCSPRSGDLSVYWYQQSLDQGLQFLIQYYNGEERAKGNILERFSAQQFPDLHSELNLSSLELGDSALYFCASSSWDSQETQYFGPGTRLLVL.

V gene TRBV9 combines with J gene TRBJ2-1; possible D gene TRBD1, 6 bases. The CDR3 contains 15 residues. Germline CDR1 SGDLS, CDR2 YYNGEE. The V gene lost 3 bases and the J gene lost 0 bases, with 10 bases spanning the gap. The CDR3 region has the DNA TGTGCCAGCAGCGGAGACAGGCTCTCCTACAATGAGCAGTTCTTC. Translated, it gives CASSGDRLSYNEQFF.